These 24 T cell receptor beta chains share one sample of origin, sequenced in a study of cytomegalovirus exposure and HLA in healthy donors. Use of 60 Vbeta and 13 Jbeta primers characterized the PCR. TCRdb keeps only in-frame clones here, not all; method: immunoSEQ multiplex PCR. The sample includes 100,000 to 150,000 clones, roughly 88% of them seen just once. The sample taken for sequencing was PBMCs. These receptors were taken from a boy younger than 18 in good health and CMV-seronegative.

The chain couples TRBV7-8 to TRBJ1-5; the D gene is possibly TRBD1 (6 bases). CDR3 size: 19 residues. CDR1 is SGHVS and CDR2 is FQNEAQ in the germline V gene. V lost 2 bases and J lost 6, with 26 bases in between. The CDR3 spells CASSLMGSSGQGKSQPQHF. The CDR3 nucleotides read TGTGCCAGCAGCTTAATGGGCTCGTCTGGGCAGGGGAAGAGTCAGCCCCAGCATTTT. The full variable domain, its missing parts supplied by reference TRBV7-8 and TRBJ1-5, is GAGVSQSPRYKVAKRGQDVALRCDPISGHVSLFWYQQALGQGPEFLTYFQNEAQLDKSGLPSDRFFAERPEGSVSTLKIQRTQQEDSAVYLCASSLMGSSGQGKSQPQHFGDGTRLSIL.

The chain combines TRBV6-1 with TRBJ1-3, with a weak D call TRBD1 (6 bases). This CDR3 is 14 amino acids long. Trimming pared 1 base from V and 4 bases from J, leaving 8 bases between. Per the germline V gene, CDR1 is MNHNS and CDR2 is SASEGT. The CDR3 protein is CASSEGGPGNTIYF. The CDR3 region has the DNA TGTGCCAGCAGTGAAGGGGGGCCCGGAAACACCATATATTTT.

Written as DNA, the CDR3 is TGCGCCAGCGGGGAGAACCAAGAGACCCAGTACTTC. Protein sequence: CASGENQETQYF. The V and J genes are TRBV5-1 and TRBJ2-5; TRBD2 might be the D (5 bases). CDR3 length: 12 amino acids. V was trimmed by 7 bases and J by 0 bases, leaving 7 bases between them. Germline V CDR1 and CDR2: SGHRS, YFSETQ.

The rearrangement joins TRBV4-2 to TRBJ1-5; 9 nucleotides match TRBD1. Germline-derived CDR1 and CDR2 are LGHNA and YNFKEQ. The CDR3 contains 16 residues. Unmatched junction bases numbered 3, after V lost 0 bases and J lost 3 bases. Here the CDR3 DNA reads TGTGCCAGCAGCCAAGACCGGGACAGGGCCAATCAGCCCCAGCATTTT. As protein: CASSQDRDRANQPQHF.

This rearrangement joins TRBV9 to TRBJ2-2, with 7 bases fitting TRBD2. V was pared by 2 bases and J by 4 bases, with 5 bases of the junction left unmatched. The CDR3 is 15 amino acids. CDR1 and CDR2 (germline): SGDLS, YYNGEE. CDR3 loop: CASSVGGRATGELFF. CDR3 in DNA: TGTGCCAGCAGCGTGGGGGGGAGGGCCACCGGGGAGCTGTTTTTT.

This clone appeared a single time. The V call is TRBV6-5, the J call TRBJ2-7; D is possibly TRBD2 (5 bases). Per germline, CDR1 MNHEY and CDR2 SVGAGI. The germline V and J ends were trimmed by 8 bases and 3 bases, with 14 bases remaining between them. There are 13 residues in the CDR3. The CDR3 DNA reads TGTGCCAGCCGGGCCGGACTGATCTACGAGCAGTACTTC. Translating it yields CASRAGLIYEQYF.

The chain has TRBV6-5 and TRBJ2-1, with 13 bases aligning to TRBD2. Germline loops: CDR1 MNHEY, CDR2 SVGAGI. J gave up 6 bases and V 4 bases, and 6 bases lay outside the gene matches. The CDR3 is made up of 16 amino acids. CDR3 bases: TGTGCCAGCAGTTCCCTAACTAGCGGGGGGGCCAATGAGCAGTTCTTC. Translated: CASSSLTSGGANEQFF.

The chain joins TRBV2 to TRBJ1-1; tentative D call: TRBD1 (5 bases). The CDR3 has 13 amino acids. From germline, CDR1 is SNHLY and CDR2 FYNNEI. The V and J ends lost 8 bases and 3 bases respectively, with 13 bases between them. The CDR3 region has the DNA TGTGCCAGCTCGCGGGGGATGGACACTGAAGCTTTCTTT. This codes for CASSRGMDTEAFF.

The CDR3 nucleotides are TGTGCCAGCAGCTTAGCGCGAGGGGGCGACGGCTACACCTTC. This sequence encodes CASSLARGGDGYTF. The chain joins TRBV7-6 to TRBJ1-2, with TRBD1 matching 7 bases. Germline V CDR1 and CDR2: SGHVS, FNYEAQ. The CDR3 loop spans 14 amino acids. V lost 0 bases to trimming and J lost 8 bases; unmatched junction nucleotides: 6.

CDR3 in amino acids: CASSEDRGQLNYGYTF. The CDR3 DNA follows: TGTGCCAGCAGTGAGGACAGGGGGCAGCTTAACTATGGCTACACCTTC. The rearrangement joins TRBV6-1 to TRBJ1-2; 11 bases line up with TRBD1. The CDR3 totals 16 residues. V lost 3 bases and J lost 1; bases outside the gene matches: 4. The germline V gene has CDR1 MNHNS and CDR2 SASEGT.

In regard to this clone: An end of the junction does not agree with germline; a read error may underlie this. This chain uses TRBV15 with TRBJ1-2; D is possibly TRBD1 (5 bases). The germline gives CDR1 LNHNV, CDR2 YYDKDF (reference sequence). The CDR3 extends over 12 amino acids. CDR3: CATSRERGGYPF. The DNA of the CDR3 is TGTGCCACCAGCAGAGAAAGGGGTGGCTACCCCTTC.

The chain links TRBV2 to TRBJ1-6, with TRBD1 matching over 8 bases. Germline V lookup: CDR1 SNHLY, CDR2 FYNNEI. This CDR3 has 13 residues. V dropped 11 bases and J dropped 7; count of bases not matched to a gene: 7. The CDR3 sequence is CARFRGPNSPLHF. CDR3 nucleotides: TGTGCCCGCTTCAGGGGGCCGAATTCACCCCTCCACTTT.

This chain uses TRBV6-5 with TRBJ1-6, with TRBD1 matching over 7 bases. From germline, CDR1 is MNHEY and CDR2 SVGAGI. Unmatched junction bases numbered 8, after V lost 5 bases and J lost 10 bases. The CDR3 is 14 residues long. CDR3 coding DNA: TGTGCCAGCAGTAGACAACAGGGGCGATCACCCCTCCACTTT. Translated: CASSRQQGRSPLHF.

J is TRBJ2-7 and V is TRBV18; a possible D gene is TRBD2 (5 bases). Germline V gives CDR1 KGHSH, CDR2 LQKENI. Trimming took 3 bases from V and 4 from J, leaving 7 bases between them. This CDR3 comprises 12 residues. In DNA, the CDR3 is TGTGCCAGCTCACCTCGGGGTTACGAGCAGTACTTC. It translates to CASSPRGYEQYF.

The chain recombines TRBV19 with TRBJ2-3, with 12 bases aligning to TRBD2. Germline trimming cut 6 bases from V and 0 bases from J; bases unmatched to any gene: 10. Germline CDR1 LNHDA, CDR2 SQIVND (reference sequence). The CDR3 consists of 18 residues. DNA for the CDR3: TGTGCCAGTAGAACCACTAGCGGGAGGATACTTAGCACAGATACGCAGTATTTT. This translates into CASRTTSGRILSTDTQYF.

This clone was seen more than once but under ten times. In DNA, the CDR3 is TGTGCCAGCAGCTTGCAGCCGACAGGGGTTGGTACTGAAGCTTTCTTT. It specifies CASSLQPTGVGTEAFF. V is TRBV5-6 and J is TRBJ1-1; 8 bases map to TRBD1. This CDR3 has 16 residues. The V gene's germline CDR1 is SGHDT and CDR2 YYEEEE. V shed 1 base, J shed 5 bases, and the junction held 10 bases outside the gene matches.

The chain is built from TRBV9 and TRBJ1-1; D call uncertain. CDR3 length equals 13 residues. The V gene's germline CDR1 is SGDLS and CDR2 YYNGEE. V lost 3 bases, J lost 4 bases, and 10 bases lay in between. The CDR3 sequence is CASSARGTTEAFF. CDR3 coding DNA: TGTGCCAGCAGCGCCCGGGGTACCACTGAAGCTTTCTTT.

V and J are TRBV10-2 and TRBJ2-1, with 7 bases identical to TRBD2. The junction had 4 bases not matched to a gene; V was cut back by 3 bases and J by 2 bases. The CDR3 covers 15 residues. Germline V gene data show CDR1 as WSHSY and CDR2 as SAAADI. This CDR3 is CASSDFSGAYNEQFF. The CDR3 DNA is TGCGCCAGCAGTGATTTCAGCGGGGCCTACAATGAGCAGTTCTTC.

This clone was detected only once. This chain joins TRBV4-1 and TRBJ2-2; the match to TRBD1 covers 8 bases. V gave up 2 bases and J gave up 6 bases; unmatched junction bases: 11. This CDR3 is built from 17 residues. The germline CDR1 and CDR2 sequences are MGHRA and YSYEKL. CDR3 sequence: CASSQLDRAMIPGELFF. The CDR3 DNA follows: TGCGCCAGCAGCCAATTGGACAGGGCAATGATTCCCGGGGAGCTGTTTTTT.

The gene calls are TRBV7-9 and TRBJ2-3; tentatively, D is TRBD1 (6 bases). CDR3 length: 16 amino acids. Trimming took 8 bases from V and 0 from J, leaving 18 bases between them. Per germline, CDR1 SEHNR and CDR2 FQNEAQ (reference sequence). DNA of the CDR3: TGTGCCAGCTCCGAGGGCGCAGGGGAGAGCACAGATACGCAGTATTTT. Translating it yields CASSEGAGESTDTQYF.

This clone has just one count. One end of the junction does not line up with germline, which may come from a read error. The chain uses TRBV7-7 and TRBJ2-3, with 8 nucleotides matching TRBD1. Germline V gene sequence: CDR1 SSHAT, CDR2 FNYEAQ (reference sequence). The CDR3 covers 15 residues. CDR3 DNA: TGTGCTAGCAGCTTGAGACAGGGGTCCTCGGATACGCAGTATTTT. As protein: CASSLRQGSSDTQYF.

The CDR3 protein is CASSSGRGEQFF. CDR3 in DNA: TGTGCCAGCAGCTCAGGACGGGGGGAGCAGTTCTTC. The chain couples TRBV4-2 to TRBJ2-1, with D perhaps TRBD2 (6 bases). The CDR3 extends over 12 amino acids. V dropped 5 bases and J dropped 10 bases, with 12 bases sitting between them. The germline V gene encodes CDR1 LGHNA and CDR2 YNFKEQ.

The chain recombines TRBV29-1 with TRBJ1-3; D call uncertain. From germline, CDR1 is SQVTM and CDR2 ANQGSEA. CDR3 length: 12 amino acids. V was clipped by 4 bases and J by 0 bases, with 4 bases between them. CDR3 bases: TGCAGCGTTGGTCTCTCTGGAAACACCATATATTTT. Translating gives CSVGLSGNTIYF.

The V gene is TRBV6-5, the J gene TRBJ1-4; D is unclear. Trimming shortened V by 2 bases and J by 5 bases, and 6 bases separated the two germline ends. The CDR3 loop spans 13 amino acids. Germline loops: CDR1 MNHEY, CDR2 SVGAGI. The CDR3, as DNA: TGTGCCAGCAGTTACGGCCGAAATGAAAAACTGTTTTTT. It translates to CASSYGRNEKLFF.